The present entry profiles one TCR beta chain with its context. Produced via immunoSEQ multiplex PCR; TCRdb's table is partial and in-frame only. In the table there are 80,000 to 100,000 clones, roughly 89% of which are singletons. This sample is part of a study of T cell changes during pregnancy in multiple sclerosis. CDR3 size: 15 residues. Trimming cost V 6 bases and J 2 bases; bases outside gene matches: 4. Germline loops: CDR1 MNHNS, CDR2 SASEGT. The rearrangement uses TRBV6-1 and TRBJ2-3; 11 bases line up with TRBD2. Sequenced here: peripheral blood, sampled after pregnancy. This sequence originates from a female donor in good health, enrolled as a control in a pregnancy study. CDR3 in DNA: TGTGCCAGCAGGGTACTAGCGGGGGACACAGATACGCAGTATTTT. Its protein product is CASRVLAGDTDTQYF.